What follows is one T cell receptor beta chain and its context. Researchers ran the PCR with 60 Vbeta and 13 Jbeta primers. The data were produced by immunoSEQ multiplex PCR, yet TCRdb's version contains in-frame clones alone and is incomplete. The sample yields approximately 170,000 clones, around 80% seen once. This sample was included in a study of cytomegalovirus exposure and HLA in healthy donors. The sequence derives from a male donor in good health and CMV-seronegative. The sample consisted of PBMCs.

The DNA of the CDR3 is TGTGCCAGCTCACCCAACTCCTCCGGGAGAAGAATGAAGGACACTGAAGCTTTCTTT. Amino acids: CASSPNSSGRRMKDTEAFF. This rearrangement joins TRBV18 to TRBJ1-1; D not certain. CDR3 length equals 19 residues. With 3 bases removed from V and 3 bases from J, the gap between germline ends came to 26 bases. The V gene's germline CDR1 is KGHSH and CDR2 LQKENI.